The 27 T cell receptor beta chains reported below all come from one sample, sequenced in a study of shared clonotypes between healthy human individuals. TCRdb's copy holds only in-frame clones and misses some; the assay was immunoSEQ multiplex PCR. The sample includes roughly 1,100,000 clones, roughly 80% of them seen just once. Sequencing was performed on memory CD4+ T cells sorted from blood. Documented subset: CD45RA-negative fraction. These receptors came from a man aged 18-30 years in good health.

V is TRBV10-3 and J is TRBJ2-5; 9 bases are a match to TRBD1. This CDR3 comprises 13 residues. Germline V lookup: CDR1 ENHRY, CDR2 SYGVKD. The ends lost 7 bases at V and 5 bases at J; junction bases unmatched: 5. The CDR3 loop is CAIKGQGIETQYF. DNA for the CDR3: TGTGCCATCAAGGGACAGGGCATTGAGACCCAGTACTTC.

The CDR3 DNA is TGTGCCAGCAGTGCGGAAAGCTCTGGAAACACCATATATTTT. Translated, it gives CASSAESSGNTIYF. This rearrangement joins TRBV2 to TRBJ1-3; no firm D call. The CDR3 has 14 residues. With 4 bases removed from V and 0 bases from J, the gap between germline ends came to 7 bases. Germline V gene sequence: CDR1 SNHLY, CDR2 FYNNEI. The full variable domain, completed using reference TRBV2 and TRBJ1-3, is EPEVTQTPSHQVTQMGQEVILRCVPISNHLYFYWYRQILGQKVEFLVSFYNNEISEKSEIFDDQFSVERPDGSNFTLKIRSTKLEDSAMYFCASSAESSGNTIYFGEGSWLTVV.

The chain combines TRBV7-2 with TRBJ2-4; D is possibly TRBD1 (6 bases). V was cut by 2 bases and J by 1 base, with 9 bases left in between. The V gene's germline CDR1 is SGHTA and CDR2 FQGNSA. This CDR3 spans 15 amino acids. The CDR3 sequence: CASSLPGGAKNIQYF. The CDR3 DNA is TGTGCCAGCAGCTTACCTGGGGGCGCCAAAAACATTCAGTACTTC. Full variable domain (missing parts from reference TRBV7-2 and TRBJ2-4): GAGVSQSPSNKVTEKGKDVELRCDPISGHTALYWYRQSLGQGLEFLIYFQGNSAPDKSGLPSDRFSAERTGGSVSTLTIQRTQQEDSAVYLCASSLPGGAKNIQYFGAGTRLSVL.

This clone turned up a few times. V is TRBV5-4 and J is TRBJ2-7; 9 bases fit TRBD1. This CDR3 spans 15 amino acids. The V gene's germline CDR1 is SGHNT and CDR2 YYREEE (reference sequence). Germline trimming cut 4 bases from V and 0 bases from J; bases unmatched to any gene: 5. The CDR3 protein is CASSRGQGLSYEQYF. The DNA of the CDR3 is TGTGCCAGCAGCCGGGGACAGGGCCTCTCCTACGAGCAGTACTTC.

This rearrangement joins TRBV28 to TRBJ1-6; D is unclear. Germline values: CDR1 MDHEN, CDR2 SYDVKM. V dropped 1 base and J dropped 5 bases, with 6 bases sitting between them. The CDR3 runs to 14 residues. CDR3 coding DNA: TGTGCCAGCAGTTTATTGGAGGATAATTCACCCCTCCACTTT. This sequence encodes CASSLLEDNSPLHF.

V is TRBV27 and J is TRBJ2-5; TRBD2 matches 7 bases. In germline, CDR1 is MNHEY, CDR2 SMNVEV (reference sequence). The ends lost 5 bases at V and 5 bases at J; junction bases unmatched: 5. This CDR3 has 13 amino acids. The CDR3 protein is CASSPRRGETQYF. In DNA, the CDR3 is TGTGCCAGCAGTCCCCGGCGGGGGGAGACCCAGTACTTC.

The rearrangement uses TRBV7-9 and TRBJ2-3; tentatively, D is TRBD2 (6 bases). The CDR3 extends over 15 amino acids. The V gene lost 8 bases and the J gene lost 4 bases, with 19 bases spanning the gap. Germline CDR1 is SEHNR and CDR2 is FQNEAQ (reference sequence). The DNA of the CDR3 is TGTGCCAGCGGGAAGGTACCGGGAGTAGCAGATACGCAGTATTTT. It is translated as CASGKVPGVADTQYF.

Ten or more counts support this clone. V and J are TRBV23-1 and TRBJ2-6, with D unclear. TRBV23-1 is recorded as an ORF, its role being uncertain. The CDR3 consists of 18 residues. Trimming cost V 3 bases and J 2 bases, with 17 bases left between them. Written as DNA, the CDR3 is TGCGCCAGCAGTCACAATGAAGCCCGACCCACTGGGGCCAACGTCCTGACTTTC. This sequence encodes CASSHNEARPTGANVLTF.

The gene calls are TRBV7-2 and TRBJ1-4, with D perhaps TRBD1 (5 bases). V was clipped by 8 bases and J by 7 bases, with 14 bases between them. Germline CDR1 and CDR2: SGHTA and FQGNSA. This CDR3 spans 13 amino acids. CDR3 region: CASRPFGGEKLFF. The CDR3 DNA follows: TGTGCCAGCCGGCCCTTTGGGGGTGAAAAACTGTTTTTT.

V and J are TRBV5-1 and TRBJ2-2; a possible D gene is TRBD2 (5 bases). Trimming removed 3 bases at V and 5 bases at J, with 14 bases between. The CDR3 extends over 15 amino acids. Germline V lookup: CDR1 SGHRS, CDR2 YFSETQ. The CDR3 coding sequence is TGCGCCAGCAGCTCGAGGGTGGGGAAAACCGGGGAGCTGTTTTTT. Amino acids: CASSSRVGKTGELFF.

This clone has just a few counts. The V call is TRBV6-1, the J call TRBJ2-2; D is tentatively TRBD1 or TRBD2 (5 bases each). V lost 7 bases, J lost 0 bases, and 9 bases lay in between. CDR3 size: 14 residues. Germline V gives CDR1 MNHNS, CDR2 SASEGT. The CDR3 coding sequence is TGTGCCAGCAAGGGACCCGCGAACACCGGGGAGCTGTTTTTT. Amino acids: CASKGPANTGELFF.

The gene calls are TRBV5-1 and TRBJ2-5; D possibly matches TRBD1 or TRBD2 (6 bases each). The CDR3 runs 15 residues. In germline, CDR1 is SGHRS, CDR2 YFSETQ. Trimming pared 0 bases from V and 5 bases from J, leaving 14 bases between. The CDR3 loop reads CASSLDRQAGETQYF. The CDR3 DNA reads as TGCGCCAGCAGCTTGGACCGACAGGCGGGGGAGACCCAGTACTTC.

V usage is TRBV11-2 and J usage is TRBJ2-2, with TRBD2 as a possible D gene (5 bases). V lost 2 bases to trimming and J lost 4 bases, with 8 bases between them. The CDR3 has 14 residues. Germline CDR1 SGHAT, CDR2 FQNNGV. The CDR3 bases are TGTGCCAGCAGCTTAACTGGGAGCACCGGGGAGCTGTTTTTT. It translates to CASSLTGSTGELFF.

The rearrangement links TRBV5-6 to TRBJ1-1, with TRBD1 matching 11 bases. CDR1 is SGHDT, CDR2 YYEEEE, per germline. J lost 1 base, V lost 4 bases, and 3 bases had no gene match. The CDR3 sequence is 15 residues long. In DNA, the CDR3 is TGTGCCAGCAGCCGGACAGGGGGCGGGAACACTGAAGCTTTCTTT. It codes for CASSRTGGGNTEAFF.

This chain connects TRBV2 to TRBJ2-3; no clear D. The CDR3 loop spans 15 amino acids. V dropped 5 bases and J dropped 0 bases, with 12 bases sitting between them. Germline CDR1 and CDR2: SNHLY and FYNNEI. The CDR3 loop is CASSRTDASTDTQYF. The CDR3 DNA is TGTGCCAGCAGTCGGACGGACGCTAGCACAGATACGCAGTATTTT.

The CDR3 spells CASSPGTGSGNTIYF. CDR3 nucleotide sequence: TGTGCCAGCAGTCCGGGGACAGGTTCTGGAAACACCATATATTTT. The rearrangement joins TRBV28 to TRBJ1-3; 8 bases are a match to TRBD1. The CDR3 length is 15 residues. The V and J ends lost 5 bases and 1 base, in that order; junction bases with no gene match: 4. Germline V CDR1 and CDR2: MDHEN, SYDVKM.

The chain combines TRBV6-1 with TRBJ1-2; possible D gene TRBD1, 5 bases. Germline CDR1 reads MNHNS; CDR2 reads SASEGT. The CDR3 totals 16 residues. The ends were cut back, 3 bases at V and 6 bases at J, with 20 bases in the middle. The CDR3 loop reads CASSDYYRQYADGYTF. The CDR3 coding sequence is TGTGCCAGCAGTGACTATTACCGACAGTATGCCGATGGCTACACCTTC.

The chain couples TRBV10-3 to TRBJ2-1, with 11 bases matching TRBD2. Trimming cost V 1 base and J 5 bases; bases outside gene matches: 4. CDR1 and CDR2 (germline): ENHRY, SYGVKD. This CDR3 is 16 amino acids long. The CDR3 DNA sequence: TGTGCCATCAGTGAGTTGACTAGCGGGGCCGACAATGAGCAGTTCTTC. Translation gives CAISELTSGADNEQFF.

This clone was picked up one time. This rearrangement joins TRBV2 to TRBJ2-7, with D maybe TRBD2 (5 bases). Per germline, CDR1 SNHLY and CDR2 FYNNEI. The ends were cut back, 8 bases at V and 2 bases at J, with 10 bases in the middle. The CDR3 is 12 amino acids. The DNA for the CDR3 is TGTGCCAGCTCGAGGGTCACCTACGAGCAGTACTTC. Translating it yields CASSRVTYEQYF.

As DNA, the CDR3 is TGTGCCAGTAGCCAATGGGGGACAGGGGCAAATCAGCCCCAGCATTTT. Translation gives CASSQWGTGANQPQHF. This chain joins TRBV19 and TRBJ1-5; 10 positions match TRBD1. This CDR3 contains 16 residues. Per the germline V gene, CDR1 is LNHDA and CDR2 is SQIVND (reference sequence). V lost 6 bases, J lost 4 bases, and 9 bases stayed unmatched.

The chain is built from TRBV30 and TRBJ2-3; 9 bases match TRBD1. V dropped 3 bases and J dropped 2; count of bases not matched to a gene: 6. CDR3 length equals 15 residues. CDR1 GTSNPN and CDR2 SVGIG come from the germline V gene (reference sequence). In DNA form, the CDR3 reads TGTGCCTGGAGCGGGGGACAGGGCAACACAGATACGCAGTATTTT. Translating it yields CAWSGGQGNTDTQYF.

There are many counts of this clone. This chain joins TRBV11-3 and TRBJ2-3; D unclear. The CDR3 length is 14 residues. With 1 base removed from V and 7 bases from J, the gap between germline ends came to 12 bases. Germline CDR1 is SGHNT and CDR2 is YENEEA. Here the CDR3 reads CASSLAYQENTQYF. CDR3 nucleotides: TGTGCCAGCAGCTTAGCTTATCAGGAAAATACGCAGTATTTT. Full variable domain (outside the CDR3, taken from reference TRBV11-3 and TRBJ2-3): EAGVVQSPRYKIIEKKQPVAFWCNPISGHNTLYWYLQNLGQGPELLIRYENEEAVDDSQLPKDRFSAERLKGVDSTLKIQPAELGDSAVYLCASSLAYQENTQYFGPGTRLTVL.

The chain uses TRBV6-1 and TRBJ1-5; no clear D. The CDR3 is made up of 11 amino acids. The germline V and J ends were trimmed by 0 bases and 11 bases, with 5 bases remaining between them. The V gene's germline CDR1 is MNHNS and CDR2 SASEGT. Written as DNA, the CDR3 is TGTGCCAGCAGTGAAGCCGCGGCCCAGCATTTT. This translates into CASSEAAAQHF.

The chain employs TRBV28 and TRBJ2-1, with unresolved D. V shed 3 bases and J shed 7 bases, with 13 bases lying between them. The CDR3 has 14 amino acids. From germline, CDR1 is MDHEN and CDR2 SYDVKM. Here the CDR3 reads CASSFGGVGNEQFF. CDR3 in DNA: TGTGCCAGCAGTTTCGGCGGAGTCGGAAATGAGCAGTTCTTC.

This chain uses TRBV5-1 with TRBJ1-1, with D possibly matching TRBD1 (5 bases). The germline V and J ends were trimmed by 0 bases and 8 bases, with 17 bases remaining between them. This CDR3 is 15 amino acids long. The germline gives CDR1 SGHRS, CDR2 YFSETQ. The CDR3 nucleotides are TGCGCCAGCAGCTTGGCCGGGGGTACGCTGCAAGAAGCTTTCTTT. Translated, it gives CASSLAGGTLQEAFF.

The V call is TRBV7-2, the J call TRBJ2-1, with D possibly TRBD2 on 5 matching bases. The V end was cut by 4 bases, the J end by 5 bases, with 9 bases between. Germline V gene data show CDR1 as SGHTA and CDR2 as FQGNSA. The CDR3 has 13 residues. The CDR3 protein is CASSSRTHNEQFF. The CDR3 DNA is TGTGCCAGCAGCTCTCGGACTCACAATGAGCAGTTCTTC.

Note on this clone: It may be a read error: a sequence one base away is much more abundant. The J gene is TRBJ1-1, the V gene TRBV29-1; D not resolved. The CDR3 length is 12 residues. Germline CDR1 reads SQVTM; CDR2 reads ANQGSEA. V lost 4 bases and J lost 4, with 10 bases in between. The CDR3 DNA sequence: TGCAGCGTTGGAGAGATGAGCACTGAAGCTTTCTTT. Its translation is CSVGEMSTEAFF.